The present TCR beta chain was sequenced within a study of T-cell memory formation after mild COVID-19. At the level of the study: TCR clusters were largely donor specific.

V dropped 5 bases and J dropped 4; count of bases not matched to a gene: 4. CDR3 size: 13 residues. Study-level points and caveats: Mainly CM and EM harbored the contracting CD4+ clones; mainly EMRA harbored the CD8+ ones. Some clones that responded turned up in pre-infection memory, which suggests that cross-reactive memory joined in.

TCRdb re-analysed the 5' RACE reads in MiXCR, keeping a single row per CDR3 protein. In the table there are over 450,000 distinct CDR3 sequences, roughly 22% of which are singletons. Only a few counts were recorded for this clonotype. Antigen unknown. The TCR was taken from an adult woman who had mild COVID-19 (a few samples of this study predate the infection). Cell type and time point are not known. The sequenced material came from PBMCs or a T cell subset sorted from them (not recorded which). V and J are TRBV12-3 or TRBV12-4 and TRBJ1-2; 7 nucleotides line up with TRBD1. The CDR3 is CASSTDRAYGYTF. As DNA, the CDR3 is TGTGCCAGCAGTACAGACAGGGCCTATGGCTACACCTTC.